This T cell receptor (beta chain) emerged from a study of blood T cell repertoires in COVID-19. Sequenced by immunoSEQ multiplex PCR; TCRdb stores in-frame clones only, minus some. The repertoire holds under 250,000 clones, with over 90% as singletons. The CDR3 loop spans 16 amino acids. CDR1 MNHEY and CDR2 SVGEGT come from the germline V gene. Trimming took 0 bases from V and 0 from J, leaving 9 bases between them. V is TRBV6-2 or TRBV6-3 and J is TRBJ1-3; the D is unclear. Sample: peripheral blood. The receptor comes from a man under 40 with COVID-19, enrolled during active disease. Here the CDR3 DNA reads TGTGCCAGCAGTTACTCTTACAGTCCCTCTGGAAACACCATATATTTT. Amino acid sequence: CASSYSYSPSGNTIYF.